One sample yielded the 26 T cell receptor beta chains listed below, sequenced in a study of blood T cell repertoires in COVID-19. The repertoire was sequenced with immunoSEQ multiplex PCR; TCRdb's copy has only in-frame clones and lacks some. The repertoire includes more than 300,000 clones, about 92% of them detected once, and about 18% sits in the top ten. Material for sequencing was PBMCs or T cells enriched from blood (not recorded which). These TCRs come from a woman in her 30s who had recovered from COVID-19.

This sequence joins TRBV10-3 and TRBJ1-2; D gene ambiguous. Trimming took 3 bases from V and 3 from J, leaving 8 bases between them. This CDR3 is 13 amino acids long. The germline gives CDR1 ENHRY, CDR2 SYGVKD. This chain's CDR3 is CAISEKIDYGYTF. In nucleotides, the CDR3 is TGTGCCATCAGTGAAAAAATAGACTATGGCTACACCTTC.

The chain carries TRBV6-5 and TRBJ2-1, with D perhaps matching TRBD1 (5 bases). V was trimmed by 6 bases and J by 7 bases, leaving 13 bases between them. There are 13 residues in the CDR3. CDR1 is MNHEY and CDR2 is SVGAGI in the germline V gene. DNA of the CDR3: TGTGCCAGCAGCAGCAGGGTAAGGAATGAGCAGTTCTTC. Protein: CASSSRVRNEQFF.

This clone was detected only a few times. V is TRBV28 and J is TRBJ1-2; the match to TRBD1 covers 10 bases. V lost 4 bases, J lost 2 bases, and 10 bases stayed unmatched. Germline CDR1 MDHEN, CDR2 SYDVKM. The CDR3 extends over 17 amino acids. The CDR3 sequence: CASSSRWTGGGNYGYTF. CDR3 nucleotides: TGTGCCAGCAGTTCCCGGTGGACAGGGGGGGGCAACTATGGCTACACCTTC.

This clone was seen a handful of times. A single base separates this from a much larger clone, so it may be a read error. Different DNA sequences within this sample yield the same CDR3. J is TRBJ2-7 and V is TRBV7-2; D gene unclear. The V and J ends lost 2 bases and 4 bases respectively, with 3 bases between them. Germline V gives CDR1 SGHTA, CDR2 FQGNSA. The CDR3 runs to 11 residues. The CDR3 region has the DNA TGTGCCAGCAGCTTACGTTACGAGCAGTACTTC. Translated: CASSLRYEQYF.

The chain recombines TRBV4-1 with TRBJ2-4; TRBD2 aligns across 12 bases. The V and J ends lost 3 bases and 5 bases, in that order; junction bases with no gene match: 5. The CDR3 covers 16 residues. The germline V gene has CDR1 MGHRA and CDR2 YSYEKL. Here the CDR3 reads CASSQRLAGEENIQYF. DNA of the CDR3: TGCGCCAGCAGCCAGCGACTAGCGGGAGAGGAAAACATTCAGTACTTC.

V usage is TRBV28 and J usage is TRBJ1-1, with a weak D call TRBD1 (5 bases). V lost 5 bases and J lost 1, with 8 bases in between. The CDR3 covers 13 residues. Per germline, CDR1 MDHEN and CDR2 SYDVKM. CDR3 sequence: CASSTGPNTEAFF. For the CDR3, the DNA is TGTGCCAGCAGTACAGGACCGAACACTGAAGCTTTCTTT.

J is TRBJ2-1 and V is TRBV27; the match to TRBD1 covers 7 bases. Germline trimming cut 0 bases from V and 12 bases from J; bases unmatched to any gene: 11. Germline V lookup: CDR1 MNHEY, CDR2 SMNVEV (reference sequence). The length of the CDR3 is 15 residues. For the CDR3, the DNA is TGTGCCAGCAGTTTATCCCCCGACAGGGTTGGAGGGCAGTTCTTC. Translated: CASSLSPDRVGGQFF.

The CDR3 loop is CASSLLSGPGDSPLHF. As DNA, the CDR3 is TGCGCCAGCAGCTTGCTCTCGGGACCGGGGGATTCACCCCTCCACTTT. V usage is TRBV5-1 and J usage is TRBJ1-6, with D possibly being TRBD1 (5 bases). Deletions cut 1 base from V and 8 bases from J, with 16 bases between. The germline V gene encodes CDR1 SGHRS and CDR2 YFSETQ. The CDR3 extends over 16 amino acids.

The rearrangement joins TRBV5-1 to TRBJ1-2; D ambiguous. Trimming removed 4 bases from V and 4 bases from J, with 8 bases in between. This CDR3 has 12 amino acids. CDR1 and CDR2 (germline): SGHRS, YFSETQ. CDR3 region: CASSTDSYGYTF. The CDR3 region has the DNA TGCGCCAGCAGCACAGATAGCTATGGCTACACCTTC.

The CDR3 DNA is TGCGCCAGCAGCCTTCCAGCACAACAGGGGAGGCTAGCCAAAAACATTCAGTACTTC. It encodes CASSLPAQQGRLAKNIQYF. The genes are TRBV10-1 and TRBJ2-4, with a weak D call TRBD1 (7 bases). The length of the CDR3 is 19 residues. Germline V gene sequence: CDR1 WNHNN, CDR2 SYGVQD (reference sequence). Trimming took off 6 bases at V and 0 bases at J, with 24 bases between the two ends.

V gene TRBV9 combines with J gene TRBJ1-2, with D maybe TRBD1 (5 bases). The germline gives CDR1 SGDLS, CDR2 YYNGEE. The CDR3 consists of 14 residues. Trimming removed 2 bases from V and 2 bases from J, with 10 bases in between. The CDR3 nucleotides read TGTGCCAGCAGCGTGAGCCAGGGAAACTATGGCTACACCTTC. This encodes CASSVSQGNYGYTF.

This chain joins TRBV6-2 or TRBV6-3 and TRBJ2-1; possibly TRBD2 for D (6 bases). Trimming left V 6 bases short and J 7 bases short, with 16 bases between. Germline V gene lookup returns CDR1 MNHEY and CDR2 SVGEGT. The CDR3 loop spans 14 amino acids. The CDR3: CASSTWGVKNEQFF. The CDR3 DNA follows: TGTGCCAGCAGCACCTGGGGGGTGAAAAATGAGCAGTTCTTC.

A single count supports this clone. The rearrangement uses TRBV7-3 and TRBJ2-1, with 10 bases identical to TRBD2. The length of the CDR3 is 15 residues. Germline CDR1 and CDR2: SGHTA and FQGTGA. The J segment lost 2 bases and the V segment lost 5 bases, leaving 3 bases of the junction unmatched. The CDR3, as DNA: TGTGCCAGCAGCAGCAGCGGGGGGGCCTACAATGAGCAGTTCTTC. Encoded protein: CASSSSGGAYNEQFF.

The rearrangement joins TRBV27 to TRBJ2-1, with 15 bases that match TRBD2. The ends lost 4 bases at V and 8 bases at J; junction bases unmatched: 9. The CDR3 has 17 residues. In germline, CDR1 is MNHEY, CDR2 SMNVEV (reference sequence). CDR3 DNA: TGTGCCAGCAGTTCGAGGACTAGCGGGAGGGCCGGGGATGAGCAGTTCTTC. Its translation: CASSSRTSGRAGDEQFF.

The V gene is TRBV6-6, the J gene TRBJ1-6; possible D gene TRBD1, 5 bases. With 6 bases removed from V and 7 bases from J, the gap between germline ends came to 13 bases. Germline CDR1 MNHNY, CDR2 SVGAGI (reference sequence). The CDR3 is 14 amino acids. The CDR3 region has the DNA TGTGCCAGCAGCCCGCCGGGGGAGAATTCACCCCTCCACTTT. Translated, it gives CASSPPGENSPLHF.

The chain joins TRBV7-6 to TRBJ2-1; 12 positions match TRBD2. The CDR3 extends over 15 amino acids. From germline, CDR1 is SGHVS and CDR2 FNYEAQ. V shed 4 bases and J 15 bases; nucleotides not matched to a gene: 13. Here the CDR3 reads CASSSWTSGAPWLFF. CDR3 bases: TGTGCCAGCAGCTCATGGACTAGCGGGGCACCCTGGTTGTTCTTC.

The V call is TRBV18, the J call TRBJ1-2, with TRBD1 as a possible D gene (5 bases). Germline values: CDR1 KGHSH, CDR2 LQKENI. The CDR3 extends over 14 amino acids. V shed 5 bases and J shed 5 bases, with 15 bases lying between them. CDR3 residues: CASSTSQGLYGYTF. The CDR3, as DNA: TGTGCCAGCTCAACCTCCCAGGGTTTATATGGCTACACCTTC. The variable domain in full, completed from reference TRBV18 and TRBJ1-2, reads NAGVMQNPRHLVRRRGQEARLRCSPMKGHSHVYWYRQLPEEGLKFMVYLQKENIIDESGMPKERFSAEFPKEGPSILRIQQVVRGDSAAYFCASSTSQGLYGYTFGSGTRLTVV.

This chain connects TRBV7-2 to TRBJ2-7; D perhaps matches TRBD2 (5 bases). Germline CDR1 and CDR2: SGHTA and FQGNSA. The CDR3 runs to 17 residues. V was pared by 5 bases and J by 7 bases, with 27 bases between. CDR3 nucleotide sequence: TGTGCCAGCAGCCCTAGCCCCCGCGACCTTGTCGTGTGGGAGCAGTACTTC. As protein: CASSPSPRDLVVWEQYF.

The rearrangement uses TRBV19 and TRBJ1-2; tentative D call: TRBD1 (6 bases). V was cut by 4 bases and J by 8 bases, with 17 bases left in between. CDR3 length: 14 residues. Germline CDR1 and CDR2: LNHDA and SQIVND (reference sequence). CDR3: CASSTQGKRWGYTF. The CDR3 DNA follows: TGTGCCAGTAGTACACAGGGAAAGCGGTGGGGCTACACCTTC. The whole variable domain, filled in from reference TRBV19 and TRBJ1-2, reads DGGITQSPKYLFRKEGQNVTLSCEQNLNHDAMYWYRQDPGQGLRLIYYSQIVNDFQKGDIAEGYSVSREKKESFPLTVTSAQKNPTAFYLCASSTQGKRWGYTFGSGTRLTVV.

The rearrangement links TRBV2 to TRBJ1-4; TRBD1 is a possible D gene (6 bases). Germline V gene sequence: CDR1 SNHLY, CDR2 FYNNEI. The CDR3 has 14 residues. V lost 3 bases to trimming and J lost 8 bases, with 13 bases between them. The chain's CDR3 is CASSDGRGGEKLFF. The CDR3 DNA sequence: TGTGCCAGCAGTGATGGCAGGGGAGGGGAAAAACTGTTTTTT.

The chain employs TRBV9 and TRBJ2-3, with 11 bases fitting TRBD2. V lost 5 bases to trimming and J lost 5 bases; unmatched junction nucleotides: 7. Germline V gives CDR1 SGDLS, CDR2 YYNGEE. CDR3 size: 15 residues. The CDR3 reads CASSSGGGPEDTQYF. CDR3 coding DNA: TGTGCCAGCAGTAGCGGGGGGGGCCCGGAAGATACGCAGTATTTT.

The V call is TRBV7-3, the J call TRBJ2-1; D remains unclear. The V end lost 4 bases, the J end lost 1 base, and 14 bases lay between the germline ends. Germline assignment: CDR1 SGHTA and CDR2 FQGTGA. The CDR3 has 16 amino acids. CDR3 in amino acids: CASSSTTKRSYNEQFF. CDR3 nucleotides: TGTGCCAGCAGCTCCACAACGAAGCGTTCCTACAATGAGCAGTTCTTC.

This CDR3 reads CASSLSPTDTQYF. CDR3 nucleotides: TGTGCCAGCAGTTTGAGTCCTACAGATACGCAGTATTTT. This chain connects TRBV12-3 or TRBV12-4 to TRBJ2-3; D remains unclear. The CDR3 totals 13 residues. Trimming took off 3 bases at V and 3 bases at J, with 7 bases between the two ends.

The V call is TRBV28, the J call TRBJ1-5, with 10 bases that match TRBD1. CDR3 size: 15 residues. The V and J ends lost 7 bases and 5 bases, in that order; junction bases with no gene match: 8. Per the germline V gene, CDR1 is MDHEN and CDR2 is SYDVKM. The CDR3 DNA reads TGTGCCAGCAACTCGGGACAGGGGTTGCATCAGCCCCAGCATTTT. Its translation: CASNSGQGLHQPQHF.

The CDR3 loop reads CASSLSPYDRGDYGYTF. The CDR3 coding sequence is TGTGCCAGCAGCTTATCCCCTTACGATCGGGGGGACTATGGCTACACCTTC. The chain joins TRBV7-2 to TRBJ1-2, with D maybe TRBD1 (5 bases). The germline V gene encodes CDR1 SGHTA and CDR2 FQGNSA. This CDR3 spans 17 amino acids. With 2 bases removed from V and 3 bases from J, the gap between germline ends came to 19 bases. The whole variable domain, filled in from reference TRBV7-2 and TRBJ1-2, reads GAGVSQSPSNKVTEKGKDVELRCDPISGHTALYWYRQSLGQGLEFLIYFQGNSAPDKSGLPSDRFSAERTGGSVSTLTIQRTQQEDSAVYLCASSLSPYDRGDYGYTFGSGTRLTVV.

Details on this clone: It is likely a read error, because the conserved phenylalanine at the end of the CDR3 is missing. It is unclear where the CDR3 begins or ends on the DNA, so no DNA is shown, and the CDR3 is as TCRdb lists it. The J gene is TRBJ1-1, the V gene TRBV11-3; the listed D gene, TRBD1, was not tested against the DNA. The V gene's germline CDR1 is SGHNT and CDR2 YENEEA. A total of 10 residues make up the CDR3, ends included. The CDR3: CASSSLQGEL.